These T cell receptor beta chains were read from a single sample in a study of metastatic and nonmetastatic thyroid tumors. MiXCR was used by TCRdb to re-call the PCR reads. Here the sample spans roughly 98,000 clones, approximately 15% being singletons. Source material: blood. The receptor set was obtained from a female donor with papillary thyroid cancer or a benign thyroid nodule (not recorded which). Some clones in this sample may be carry-over from other donors' samples. Each CDR3 is given without its conserved first and last residue.

>TRBJ2-3|TRBV2
ASPRRDTDTQY
>TRBJ2-3|TRBV12-3/TRBV12-4
ASSSGTGVTYTQY
>TRBJ2-3|TRBV27
ASVQRGRGDTQY
>TRBJ1-1|TRBV9
ASSVHSVQSMNTEAF
>TRBJ2-7|TRBV28
ASSLSPTDSYEQY
>TRBJ1-5|TRBV6-2/TRBV6-3
ASSYTRGVHPQH
>TRBJ1-2|TRBV20-1
SARDRDRAIYGYT
>TRBJ2-1|TRBV27
ASIVGANEQF
>TRBJ1-1|TRBV11-3
ASSSRNTEAF
>TRBJ2-1|TRBV6-6
ASTGLTGGNEQF
>TRBJ1-5|TRBV18
ASSPGQKVHQPQH
>TRBJ1-5|TRBV20-1
SARDNRPGGRQPQH
>TRBJ2-3|TRBV6-1
ASSDTLAGTDTQY
>TRBJ2-2|TRBV19
ASGFNTGELF
>TRBJ2-2|TRBV5-1
ASSSEGKGAENTGELF
>TRBJ2-3|TRBV11-2
VSSLDGEDSTDTRY
>TRBJ1-2|TRBV19
ASSIGTGEGYT
>TRBJ2-7|TRBV4-2
ASSQDSGTGVGEQY
>TRBJ1-2|TRBV5-6
ASSLFGPRGYGYT
>TRBJ2-7|TRBV27
ATRRGITYEQY
>TRBJ1-1|TRBV5-1
ASSLARGRTEAF
>TRBJ2-7|TRBV20-1
SAPHGGRWEQY
>TRBJ1-1|TRBV9
ASSVDQNTEAF
>TRBJ2-3|TRBV4-1
ASSQDAGQGIG
>TRBJ2-7|TRBV7-3
ASILFPTGEQY
>TRBJ2-7|TRBV2
ASSPWTGNIGVGT
>TRBJ1-2|TRBV2
ASSTYRECA
>TRBJ1-3|TRBV6-6
ASSYPEFGGGNTIY
>TRBJ2-7|TRBV6-5
ASSYSYSSYEQY
>TRBJ2-6|TRBV10-1
ASSAGGTGANVLT
>TRBJ2-1|TRBV5-1
ASRGSGTHNEQF